This T cell receptor beta chain was identified during a study of naive and memory T cell subsets. Study-wide results and limits: In naive cells, over 90% of TCR sequences were seen only once.

After CD4 positive bead selection, the CD4-negative fraction gave CD8 T cells. The length of the CDR3 is 16 residues. The V gene's germline CDR1 is SGHRS and CDR2 YFSETQ. The V and J ends lost 4 bases and 2 bases, in that order; junction bases with no gene match: 8. Both TRBC1 and TRBC2 were covered by a beta constant-region primer of two equimolar oligonucleotides. MiXCR, run by TCRdb on the UMI-ligation and nested PCR reads, gives a single entry per CDR3 protein. The repertoire holds 140,000 to 150,000 distinct CDR3 sequences, with about 18% as singletons. A note on this clonotype: Its antigen is unknown.

Sequencing was done on a sample of naive CD4+ T cells from blood. The chain recombines TRBV5-1 with TRBJ2-5, with TRBD2 identical over 10 bases. This receptor was obtained from a human donor in good health. The CDR3 DNA is TGCGCCAGCAGCACGGCTAGCGGGAGTTGGCAAGAGACCCAGTACTTC. Protein: CASSTASGSWQETQYF.